Presented here are 15 T cell receptor beta chains from one specimen sequenced in a study of T cells in tumors after PD-1 blockade. Profiled with immunoSEQ multiplex PCR; TCRdb holds only in-frame clones, not every one. The sample lists 45,000 to 50,000 clones; around four fifths were seen once. Specimen: PBMCs, collected before anti-PD-1 therapy. These receptors were taken from a human donor with advanced basal cell or squamous cell carcinoma (not recorded which).

V is TRBV28 and J is TRBJ1-3; D is unresolved. There are 16 residues in the CDR3. CDR1 is MDHEN and CDR2 is SYDVKM in the germline V gene. The V end lost 2 bases, the J end lost 4 bases, and 15 bases lay between the germline ends. The CDR3 coding sequence is TGTGCCAGCAGTTTAAGTGGCAGCTCAACAGGAAACACCATATATTTT. Protein: CASSLSGSSTGNTIYF.

In its sample, this clone was seen a few times. The chain's CDR3 is CASSQRGDGYTF. The CDR3 region has the DNA TGTGCCAGCAGTCAGAGGGGGGATGGCTACACCTTC. The rearrangement uses TRBV27 and TRBJ1-2; D might be TRBD1 (6 bases). Germline CDR1 and CDR2: MNHEY and SMNVEV (reference sequence). V lost 5 bases and J 6 bases, leaving 10 bases between the germline ends. The CDR3 runs 12 residues.

The CDR3, as DNA: TGTGCCAGCAGCTTGGAGGGTGGGGCCTACAATGAGCAGTTCTTC. It is translated as CASSLEGGAYNEQFF. V usage is TRBV7-9 and J usage is TRBJ2-1, with TRBD2 as a possible D gene (6 bases). V was pared by 3 bases and J by 2 bases, with 11 bases between. Looked up from germline, CDR1 is SEHNR and CDR2 is FQNEAQ (reference sequence). The CDR3 spans 15 residues.

This rearrangement joins TRBV5-1 to TRBJ2-7, with D uncertain. The germline V gene encodes CDR1 SGHRS and CDR2 YFSETQ. V dropped 4 bases and J dropped 3 bases, with 8 bases sitting between them. The length of the CDR3 is 12 residues. In nucleotides, the CDR3 is TGCGCCAGCAGCCCCCCAGGCTACGAGCAGTACTTC. It is translated as CASSPPGYEQYF.

V and J are TRBV6-5 and TRBJ2-7; 9 bases line up with TRBD1. This CDR3 has 14 amino acids. V lost 7 bases and J lost 6; bases outside the gene matches: 10. CDR1 is MNHEY and CDR2 is SVGAGI in the germline V gene. The CDR3 nucleotides read TGTGCCAGCATACTCACAGGGGGCGGTTTCGAGCAGTACTTC. It yields the protein CASILTGGGFEQYF.

The rearrangement uses TRBV7-2 and TRBJ2-5; no firm D call. The ends were cut back, 5 bases at V and 4 bases at J, with 8 bases in the middle. Germline assignment: CDR1 SGHTA and CDR2 FQGNSA. This CDR3 spans 12 amino acids. The CDR3 DNA sequence: TGTGCCAGCAGCCTCCAGTCAGAGACCCAGTACTTC. Translating gives CASSLQSETQYF.

This sequence joins TRBV4-2 and TRBJ1-3; D call uncertain. Per the germline V gene, CDR1 is LGHNA and CDR2 is YNFKEQ. V was clipped by 0 bases and J by 0 bases, with 15 bases between them. The CDR3 extends over 18 amino acids. The CDR3: CASSQDPVGTASGNTIYF. In nucleotides, the CDR3 is TGTGCCAGCAGCCAAGACCCCGTGGGAACCGCCTCTGGAAACACCATATATTTT.

The V and J genes are TRBV2 and TRBJ1-1; 8 bases match TRBD1. The CDR3 length is 15 residues. Germline V CDR1 and CDR2: SNHLY, FYNNEI. V gave up 4 bases and J gave up 4 bases; unmatched junction bases: 8. The CDR3 nucleotides read TGTGCCAGCAGTGCCAGACAGGGGCCGGGCACTGAAGCTTTCTTT. Encoded protein: CASSARQGPGTEAFF.

V is TRBV5-1 and J is TRBJ2-1; a weak D match, TRBD1 (6 bases). V lost 2 bases, J lost 1 base, and 10 bases lay in between. CDR3 length: 15 residues. From germline, CDR1 is SGHRS and CDR2 YFSETQ. This chain's CDR3 is CASSFYRESYNEQFF. The CDR3 DNA sequence: TGCGCCAGCAGCTTTTACAGGGAATCCTACAATGAGCAGTTCTTC.

The CDR3 region is CASRADGGNTIYF. The CDR3 nucleotides read TGTGCCAGCAGAGCCGATGGGGGGAACACCATATATTTT. The chain uses TRBV2 and TRBJ1-3; D may be TRBD1 (5 bases). Trimming took 6 bases from V and 7 from J, leaving 13 bases between them. The CDR3 covers 13 residues. Germline CDR1 SNHLY, CDR2 FYNNEI.

The chain recombines TRBV27 with TRBJ2-7, with TRBD1 matching over 8 bases. V dropped 4 bases and J dropped 9; count of bases not matched to a gene: 17. The CDR3 covers 16 residues. Germline-derived CDR1 and CDR2 are MNHEY and SMNVEV (reference sequence). CDR3 DNA: TGTGCCAGCAGTTCGTGGACAGGGTCGAGGGGAGCGGGGCAGTACTTC. Its translation: CASSSWTGSRGAGQYF.

The V call is TRBV10-3, the J call TRBJ2-5; the D is unclear. V lost 2 bases, J lost 4 bases, and 11 bases lay in between. The CDR3 totals 14 residues. CDR1 and CDR2 (germline): ENHRY, SYGVKD. The CDR3 region is CAISEPGGVETQYF. Here the CDR3 DNA reads TGTGCCATCAGTGAGCCGGGTGGGGTAGAGACCCAGTACTTC.

The CDR3 DNA reads TGTGCCAGCTCACCACTTGGGTGGGATACGCAGTATTTT. Its translation: CASSPLGWDTQYF. The gene calls are TRBV18 and TRBJ2-3; D gene unclear. V lost 1 base to trimming and J lost 6 bases, with 8 bases between them. Germline assignment: CDR1 KGHSH and CDR2 LQKENI. This CDR3 is built from 13 residues.

The chain recombines TRBV5-5 with TRBJ2-7; D possibly matches TRBD1 or TRBD2 (5 bases each). The CDR3 totals 14 residues. V dropped 0 bases and J dropped 0 bases, with 7 bases sitting between them. Germline V CDR1 and CDR2: SGHKS, YYEKEE (reference sequence). The DNA of the CDR3 is TGTGCCAGCAGCTTGGGAGGGGCCTCCTACGAGCAGTACTTC. It yields the protein CASSLGGASYEQYF.

The sample holds a few counts of this clone. The rearrangement links TRBV7-8 to TRBJ2-5; 9 bases are shared with TRBD2. Unmatched junction bases numbered 8, after V lost 5 bases and J lost 4 bases. This CDR3 is 15 amino acids long. Germline values: CDR1 SGHVS, CDR2 FQNEAQ. The CDR3 loop reads CASSGYGTSIETQYF. CDR3 sequence (DNA): TGTGCCAGCAGCGGCTACGGGACTAGCATAGAGACCCAGTACTTC.